This entry lists 10 T cell receptor beta chains sequenced from one sample in a study of STAT5B mutations in CD4+ large granular lymphocyte leukemia. Here immunoSEQ multiplex PCR was the method, and the copy in TCRdb shows in-frame clones only, minus some. This table holds 35,000 or so clones, 87% found once. Input material: CD4+ T cells from blood buffy coats. The receptor source for this set is a human donor in good health.

The chain uses TRBV6-1 and TRBJ1-4; D gene unclear. The CDR3 is made up of 13 amino acids. The germline V gene has CDR1 MNHNS and CDR2 SASEGT. Between the trimmed V and J ends, which lost 0 bases and 8 bases, there was a span of 7 bases. The CDR3 spells CASSEAISEKLFF. CDR3 DNA sequence: TGTGCCAGCAGTGAAGCCATATCGGAAAAACTGTTTTTT.

The chain combines TRBV21-1 with TRBJ2-4; whether TRBD2, the table's D call, matches the DNA was not checked. TRBV21-1 is recorded as a pseudogene. This CDR3 spans 18 amino acids. Here the CDR3 reads CASGQTSGRSLAKNIQYF. The CDR3, as DNA: TGTGCCAGCGGCCAGACTAGCGGGAGATCCCTAGCCAAAAACATTCAGTACTTC.

The chain recombines TRBV29-1 with TRBJ1-2; TRBD1 agrees at 7 bases. This CDR3 is built from 12 residues. Germline lookup yields CDR1 SQVTM and CDR2 ANQGSEA. Unmatched junction bases numbered 6, after V lost 6 bases and J lost 5 bases. CDR3 region: CSVEGDRYGYTF. CDR3 nucleotides: TGCAGCGTCGAGGGGGACAGATATGGCTACACCTTC.

The chain recombines TRBV28 with TRBJ1-2, with D hard to call. V was clipped by 9 bases and J by 6 bases, with 17 bases between them. The CDR3 has 13 amino acids. From germline, CDR1 is MDHEN and CDR2 SYDVKM. CDR3 DNA: TGTGCCAGTTCACGCCTCGGGGTGGATGGCTACACCTTC. Protein sequence: CASSRLGVDGYTF.

The DNA of the CDR3 is TGTGCCAGCTCATGGGACACTGAAGCTTTCTTT. This codes for CASSWDTEAFF. J is TRBJ1-1 and V is TRBV18; D not certain. CDR3 length equals 11 residues. CDR1 and CDR2 from the germline V gene are KGHSH and LQKENI. Trimming took 5 bases from V and 3 from J, leaving 4 bases between them.

The chain uses TRBV4-1 and TRBJ2-3, with TRBD2 identical over 12 bases. The CDR3 totals 17 residues. The germline V gene encodes CDR1 MGHRA and CDR2 YSYEKL. Trimming removed 1 base from V and 4 bases from J; junction bases left unmatched: 6. CDR3 amino acids: CASSQAPSGRAADTQYF. The CDR3 coding sequence is TGCGCCAGCAGCCAAGCTCCTAGCGGGAGGGCGGCAGATACGCAGTATTTT.

The CDR3 DNA follows: TGTGCCAGCAGCTTACCAGGCGGCTATGGCTACACCTTC. Translated, it gives CASSLPGGYGYTF. The chain uses TRBV6-5 and TRBJ1-2; D is uncertain. Germline CDR1 and CDR2: MNHEY and SVGAGI. V was clipped by 6 bases and J by 4 bases, with 12 bases between them. The CDR3 contains 13 residues.

J is TRBJ1-1 and V is TRBV18; 7 bases line up with TRBD1. Germline V gene lookup returns CDR1 KGHSH and CDR2 LQKENI. The CDR3 covers 15 residues. Trimming removed 1 base from V and 3 bases from J; junction bases left unmatched: 5. In DNA, the CDR3 is TGTGCCAGCTCACCACGGTCAGGGGGGGACACTGAAGCTTTCTTT. Translating gives CASSPRSGGDTEAFF.

CDR3 sequence: CASSPGDRAGDTQYF. For the CDR3, the DNA is TGCGCCAGCAGCCCCGGGGACAGGGCGGGAGATACGCAGTATTTT. The chain joins TRBV5-1 to TRBJ2-3, with TRBD1 identical over 9 bases. J gave up 5 bases and V 4 bases, and 8 bases lay outside the gene matches. Germline CDR1 reads SGHRS; CDR2 reads YFSETQ. The CDR3 has 15 amino acids.

The genes are TRBV5-1 and TRBJ2-5; 13 nucleotides align to TRBD2. The CDR3 loop spans 16 amino acids. V lost 2 bases, J lost 5 bases, and 6 bases stayed unmatched. CDR1 and CDR2 from the germline V gene are SGHRS and YFSETQ. The CDR3 here is CASSFRLAGGDETQYF. The CDR3 nucleotides read TGCGCCAGCAGCTTTCGACTAGCGGGGGGTGATGAGACCCAGTACTTC.